This section outlines one T cell receptor (beta chain) sequence together with its context. No antigen is known for it. No clone much larger than this one lies a single base away; base qualities are absent. Checkpoint therapy was initiated 14 to 28 days after autologous transplant, and ipilimumab was administered at 1 mg/kg intravenously on day 1 of selected weeks. Nivolumab was administered at 3 mg/kg intravenously on day 1 of weeks 1, 4, 7, 10, and every two weeks through week 26. This Phase Ib clinical trial tested ipilimumab plus nivolumab, a combined checkpoint inhibition, as consolidation after autologous stem cell transplantation. Library preparation was by the immunoSEQ multiplex PCR assay. TCRdb carries this immuneACCESS record with in-frame sequences only. Its versions omit some clonotypes, under half of them owing to an unresolved V gene in the studies checked, with the rest unexplained. The sample data list approximately 84,000 clones, and 83% of these were observed just once. The top ten clonotypes cover 2% to 2.5% of the sample.

The source of the sample is a study of ipilimumab plus nivolumab after autologous stem cell transplantation (dated by TCRdb to about 2021). Background for the entire study: Trial patients received a median of about five ipilimumab doses and about 8 nivolumab doses. Primary refractory and relapsed disease were included in the DLBCL cohort, with 18-month progression-free survival of around 88% and 27%, respectively. The trial enrolled patients with high-risk diffuse large B cell lymphoma, mature T cell lymphoma, or multiple myeloma undergoing autologous transplant. The intent-to-treat population of the trial was made up of under 40 patients.

The cysteine opens and the phenylalanine closes a CDR3 of 13 amino acids. Here the CDR3 DNA is all that survives: 39 bases in frame from base 1. CDR1 and CDR2 were assigned from the germline V gene as SGDLS and YYNGEE. The junction carries 8 bases between V and J, which are trimmed by 0 bases and 5 bases respectively. Here is what the overall study found, with its caveats: Per the authors, a biologic rationale for further study of the post-transplant checkpoint inhibition approach was offered by T cell receptor repertoire, regulatory T cell phenotype and gut microbiota profiles. The authors concluded that, as post-transplant consolidation, combined checkpoint inhibition appeared tolerable.

The receptor was derived from a male donor with diffuse large B-cell lymphoma. The sequencing used PBMCs, collected in a trial of ipilimumab plus nivolumab as post-transplant consolidation. Rearrangement joined TRBV9 to TRBJ2-5; the D gene remains uncertain. The CDR3 region: CASSVAGSETQYF. The DNA sequence is as follows: TGTGCCAGCAGCGTAGCGGGTAGTGAGACCCAGTACTTC. This CDR3, with the reference TRBV9 and TRBJ2-5 proteins standing in past its ends, gives the full variable domain DSGVTQTPKHLITATGQRVTLRCSPRSGDLSVYWYQQSLDQGLQFLIQYYNGEERAKGNILERFSAQQFPDLHSELNLSSLELGDSALYFCASSVAGSETQYFGPGTRLLVL.